These T cell receptor beta chains were read from a single sample in a study of Graves' ophthalmopathy and Graves' hyperthyroidism. TCRdb ran MiXCR on the multiplex PCR reads and lists one entry per CDR3 protein. The sample has approximately 480,000 distinct CDR3 sequences, roughly an eighth seen once. The specimen was blood. The receptors here all came from a woman in her twenties or thirties with Graves' ophthalmopathy. Both conserved end residues are part of each CDR3. D genes are given only for firm matches. Clone size appears in some rows only: once, few, many, or a class for an expanded clone.

clone size	V gene	J gene	D gene	CDR3 protein	CDR3 DNA
many	TRBV2	TRBJ2-5	NA	CASNQFGHQETQYF	TGTGCCAGCAACCAGTTTGGCCACCAAGAGACCCAGTACTTC
many	TRBV7-8	TRBJ2-7	NA	CASSLATTYEQYF	TGTGCCAGCAGCTTAGCTACGACCTACGAGCAGTACTTC
many	TRBV5-1	TRBJ2-2	NA	CASSLGEGPTGELFF	TGCGCCAGCAGCTTGGGCGAGGGGCCCACCGGGGAGCTGTTTTTT
NA	TRBV6-2/TRBV6-3	TRBJ2-7	NA	CASSYGRIYSYEQYF	TGTGCCAGCAGTTACGGCAGAATATACTCCTACGAGCAGTACTTC
many	TRBV2	TRBJ2-7	NA	CASLGGYEQYF	TGTGCCAGCCTTGGGGGATACGAGCAGTACTTC
few	TRBV5-1	TRBJ2-5	NA	CASSPGVGAETQYF	TGCGCCAGCAGCCCTGGAGTTGGGGCAGAGACCCAGTACTTC
NA	TRBV4-1	TRBJ2-5	TRBD2	CASSHHPLGTSGQETQYF	TGCGCCAGCAGCCACCATCCCCTAGGGACTAGCGGACAAGAGACCCAGTACTTC
few	TRBV18	TRBJ1-1	NA	CASSPQTTDMNTEAFF	TGTGCCAGCTCACCACAAACGACAGACATGAACACTGAAGCTTTCTTT
many	TRBV12-3/TRBV12-4	TRBJ2-5	NA	CASSTGARRETQYF	TGTGCCAGCAGTACCGGGGCCCGGCGGGAGACCCAGTACTTC
many	TRBV6-1	TRBJ2-7	NA	CASSEAGYSNSYEQYF	TGTGCCAGCAGTGAAGCTGGGTACAGCAACTCCTACGAGCAGTACTTC
many	TRBV7-2	TRBJ1-6	TRBD1	CASRVGGGSYNSPLHF	TGTGCCAGCAGGGTAGGGGGCGGCTCCTATAATTCACCCCTCCACTTT
many	TRBV7-6	TRBJ2-5	NA	CASSPGLLIQTQYF	TGTGCCAGCAGCCCTGGACTTCTTATCCAGACCCAGTACTTC
many	TRBV12-3/TRBV12-4	TRBJ2-7	TRBD1	CASSPYSGQGVYEQYF	TGTGCCAGCAGTCCGTACTCCGGACAGGGGGTCTACGAGCAGTACTTC
many	TRBV10-3	TRBJ1-5	NA	CAISEIGVGQPQHF	TGTGCCATCAGTGAGATAGGGGTTGGGCAGCCCCAGCATTTT
NA	TRBV30	TRBJ2-2	TRBD2	CAWSAAGTNTGELFF	TGTGCCTGGAGTGCAGCGGGGACGAACACCGGGGAGCTGTTTTTT
many	TRBV4-1	TRBJ2-7	NA	CASSPAATDSYEQYF	TGCGCCAGCAGCCCAGCCGCGACGGACTCCTACGAGCAGTACTTC
few	TRBV5-1	TRBJ2-7	NA	CASSLLPRRQNPFYEQYF	TGCGCCAGCAGCTTGCTACCACGCAGACAAAATCCTTTCTACGAGCAGTACTTC
NA	TRBV12-5	TRBJ2-5	TRBD2	CASGLGTSGEETQYF	TGTGCTAGTGGTTTGGGGACTAGCGGGGAAGAGACCCAGTACTTC
NA	TRBV11-1	TRBJ2-7	TRBD1	CASSFTKDRGRVVYEQYF	TGTGCCAGCAGCTTTACAAAGGACAGGGGGCGCGTGGTCTACGAGCAGTACTTC
NA	TRBV6-5	TRBJ1-6	TRBD1	CASSYPGTGVLPLHF	TGTGCCAGCAGTTACCCAGGGACAGGGGTACTTCCCCTCCACTTT
few	TRBV5-1	TRBJ2-2	NA	CASSLGSGRGSGELFF	TGCGCCAGCAGCTTGGGATCCGGTAGGGGTTCCGGGGAGCTGTTTTTT
many	TRBV27	TRBJ2-7	NA	CASSHRDVSYEQYF	TGTGCCAGCAGTCACCGGGACGTCTCCTACGAGCAGTACTTC
NA	TRBV5-1	TRBJ2-7	NA	CASSLEGGVFEQYF	TGCGCCAGCAGCTTGGAGGGGGGGGTCTTCGAGCAGTACTTC
NA	TRBV7-9	TRBJ2-7	NA	CASSNRQAYEQYF	TGTGCCAGCAGCAATAGACAGGCCTACGAGCAGTACTTC
many	TRBV24-1	TRBJ1-2	NA	CATSDSGIYGYTF	TGTGCCACCAGTGATTCTGGAATTTATGGCTACACCTTC
many	TRBV6-2/TRBV6-3	TRBJ1-6	NA	CASSTDPFTLHF	TGTGCCAGCAGTACCGACCCTTTTACCCTCCACTTT
NA	TRBV11-2	TRBJ2-7	TRBD1	CASSLDLQGVRNEQYF	TGTGCCAGCAGCTTAGATTTGCAGGGGGTGAGGAACGAGCAGTACTTC
many	TRBV7-3	TRBJ1-1	NA	CASSHKGNGLDEAFF	TGTGCCAGCAGCCACAAAGGCAACGGTCTCGATGAAGCTTTCTTT